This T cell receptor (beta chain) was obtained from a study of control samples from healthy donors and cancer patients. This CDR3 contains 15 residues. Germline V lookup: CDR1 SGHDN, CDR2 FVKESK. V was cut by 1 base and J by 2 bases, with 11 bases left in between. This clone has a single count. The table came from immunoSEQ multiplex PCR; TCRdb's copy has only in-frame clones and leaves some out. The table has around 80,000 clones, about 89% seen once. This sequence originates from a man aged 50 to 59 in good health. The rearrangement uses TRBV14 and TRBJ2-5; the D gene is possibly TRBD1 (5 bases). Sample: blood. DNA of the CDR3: TGTGCCAGCAGCCAAGGTGGGGCAGGACAAGAGACCCAGTACTTC. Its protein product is CASSQGGAGQETQYF. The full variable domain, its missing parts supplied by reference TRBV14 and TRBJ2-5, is EAGVTQFPSHSVIEKGQTVTLRCDPISGHDNLYWYRRVMGKEIKFLLHFVKESKQDESGMPNNRFLAERTGGTYSTLKVQPAELEDSGVYFCASSQGGAGQETQYFGPGTRLLVL.